Described below is a single T cell receptor (beta chain) sequence and its context. Methods used by the authors: Reference gene primers were amplified, and this amplification served to estimate nucleated cell counts. Sequencing used immunoSEQ multiplex PCR; TCRdb keeps in-frame clones, though not all of them. That table gives V, J and clone size, and the DNA gave D and trimming. The data show a few hundred thousand clones, with about 82% seen just once and 7.2% held by the top ten. This record belongs to a study of blood T cell repertoires in COVID-19. Study-wide context: COVID-19 samples from acute and convalescent phases originated in the United States, Italy and Spain. From T cells, B-cell-depleted T cells, or PBMCs came the material, which was cDNA or gDNA.

The sequenced sample was peripheral blood. The clonotype comes from a human donor in a cohort sampled during active COVID-19.

The CDR3 nucleotides are TGCGCCAGCAGCCTCGAGGTGGGAGGGTATGGCTACACCTTC. Translation: CASSLEVGGYGYTF. The V gene is TRBV10-2, the J gene TRBJ1-2, with D hard to call. Trimming removed 6 bases from V and 5 bases from J, with 16 bases in between. This CDR3 contains 14 residues. CDR1 and CDR2 (germline): WSHSY, SAAADI.